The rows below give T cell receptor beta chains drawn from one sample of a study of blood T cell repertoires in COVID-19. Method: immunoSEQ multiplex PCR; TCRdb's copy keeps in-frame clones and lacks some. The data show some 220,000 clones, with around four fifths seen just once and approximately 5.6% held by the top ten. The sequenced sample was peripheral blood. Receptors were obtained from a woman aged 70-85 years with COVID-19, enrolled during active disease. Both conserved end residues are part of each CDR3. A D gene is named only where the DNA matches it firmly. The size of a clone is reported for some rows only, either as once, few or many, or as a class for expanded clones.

cdr3_nt: TGTGCCAGCTTTCGGACTAGCGGGAACTACAATGAGCAGTTCTTC; cdr3_aa: CASFRTSGNYNEQFF; d_call: TRBD2; j_call: TRBJ2-1; clone_size: NA; v_call: TRBV18
cdr3_nt: TGTGCCAGTTCCAGATACCCCAATCAGCCCCAGCATTTT; cdr3_aa: CASSRYPNQPQHF; d_call: NA; j_call: TRBJ1-5; clone_size: NA; v_call: TRBV19
cdr3_nt: TGTGCCAGTAGTATATCAAGACAGGGCAACACTGAAGCTTTCTTT; cdr3_aa: CASSISRQGNTEAFF; d_call: TRBD1; j_call: TRBJ1-1; clone_size: NA; v_call: TRBV19
cdr3_nt: TGTGCCAGCAGTTACGGTTCGGGCATCCTAGCGGGCAGCTACAATGAGCAGTTCTTC; cdr3_aa: CASSYGSGILAGSYNEQFF; d_call: TRBD2; j_call: TRBJ2-1; clone_size: NA; v_call: TRBV6-2/TRBV6-3
cdr3_nt: TGTGCCAGCAGCTCGAGACGAGGCGGGTACAATGAGCAGTTCTTC; cdr3_aa: CASSSRRGGYNEQFF; d_call: NA; j_call: TRBJ2-1; clone_size: once; v_call: TRBV7-8
cdr3_nt: TGTGCCAGCAGTTTAGGCAGGGGCTACGAGCAGTACTTC; cdr3_aa: CASSLGRGYEQYF; d_call: NA; j_call: TRBJ2-7; clone_size: NA; v_call: TRBV28
cdr3_nt: TGTGCCAGCAGTCCCCCCGGGACACAGTCCCTCTACGAGCAGTACTTC; cdr3_aa: CASSPPGTQSLYEQYF; d_call: NA; j_call: TRBJ2-7; clone_size: NA; v_call: TRBV6-6
cdr3_nt: TGTGCCAGCAGCTACACCAGGGTGAACACTGAAGCTTTCTTT; cdr3_aa: CASSYTRVNTEAFF; d_call: NA; j_call: TRBJ1-1; clone_size: few; v_call: TRBV7-2
cdr3_nt: TGTGCCAGCAGCTTAGCGGGAAGCGATACGCAGTATTTT; cdr3_aa: CASSLAGSDTQYF; d_call: NA; j_call: TRBJ2-3; clone_size: NA; v_call: TRBV7-3
cdr3_nt: TGTGCCATCAGTGGTGGGCTAGCGGGAAATGGAAACGAGCAGTACTTC; cdr3_aa: CAISGGLAGNGNEQYF; d_call: TRBD2; j_call: TRBJ2-7; clone_size: few; v_call: TRBV10-3
cdr3_nt: TGTGCCAGTAGTATCATGAGAGCGAGCAATGAGCAGTTCTTC; cdr3_aa: CASSIMRASNEQFF; d_call: NA; j_call: TRBJ2-1; clone_size: NA; v_call: TRBV19
cdr3_nt: TGCAGTGCTAGTCGCGGCCGGGACAGGGCTTACAATGAGCAGTTCTTC; cdr3_aa: CSASRGRDRAYNEQFF; d_call: TRBD1; j_call: TRBJ2-1; clone_size: NA; v_call: TRBV20-1
cdr3_nt: TGTGCCAGCTCACCCCTCGCGGGGGCGCGAGAGACCCAGTACTTC; cdr3_aa: CASSPLAGARETQYF; d_call: NA; j_call: TRBJ2-5; clone_size: few; v_call: TRBV18
cdr3_nt: TGTGCCATCGGTGGGCCCAAAAACATTCAGTACTTC; cdr3_aa: CAIGGPKNIQYF; d_call: NA; j_call: TRBJ2-4; clone_size: NA; v_call: TRBV10-3
cdr3_nt: TGTGCCACCTCCGGGGGGGTAGAGACCCAGTACTTC; cdr3_aa: CATSGGVETQYF; d_call: TRBD2; j_call: TRBJ2-5; clone_size: NA; v_call: TRBV15
cdr3_nt: TGTGCCTGGAGTACCGGGACAGTAAGCAATCAGCCCCAGCATTTT; cdr3_aa: CAWSTGTVSNQPQHF; d_call: TRBD1; j_call: TRBJ1-5; clone_size: NA; v_call: TRBV30
cdr3_nt: TGTGCCACCAGTGATCAGGAGGGACCAGGGACCGGGGAGCTGTTTTTT; cdr3_aa: CATSDQEGPGTGELFF; d_call: NA; j_call: TRBJ2-2; clone_size: NA; v_call: TRBV24-1
cdr3_nt: TGTGCCAGCAGTCAACAGGGTGGTGTGGCCAATCAGCCCCAGCATTTT; cdr3_aa: CASSQQGGVANQPQHF; d_call: NA; j_call: TRBJ1-5; clone_size: NA; v_call: TRBV27
cdr3_nt: TGTGCCTGGTACTTGTCTGGGGCCAACGTCCTGACTTTC; cdr3_aa: CAWYLSGANVLTF; d_call: NA; j_call: TRBJ2-6; clone_size: NA; v_call: TRBV30
cdr3_nt: TGTGCCAGCTCACCTCAGACAGGTCCCAATGAAAAACTGTTTTTT; cdr3_aa: CASSPQTGPNEKLFF; d_call: NA; j_call: TRBJ1-4; clone_size: NA; v_call: TRBV18
cdr3_nt: TGTGCCAGCAGAGCTACTAATTCACCCCTCCACTTT; cdr3_aa: CASRATNSPLHF; d_call: NA; j_call: TRBJ1-6; clone_size: NA; v_call: TRBV2
cdr3_nt: TGTGCCAGCAGCCAAGGACTAGCGGGAACGGCATACGAGCAGTACTTC; cdr3_aa: CASSQGLAGTAYEQYF; d_call: TRBD2; j_call: TRBJ2-7; clone_size: NA; v_call: TRBV5-4
cdr3_nt: TGTGCCAGCATCGGGACAGGGAGTGAAAAACTGTTTTTT; cdr3_aa: CASIGTGSEKLFF; d_call: TRBD1; j_call: TRBJ1-4; clone_size: NA; v_call: TRBV7-9
cdr3_nt: TGTGCCAGCAGCCTAGGACTCAGAGATTCACCCCTCCACTTT; cdr3_aa: CASSLGLRDSPLHF; d_call: NA; j_call: TRBJ1-6; clone_size: NA; v_call: TRBV5-5
cdr3_nt: TGTGCCAGCAGTCGAAGTGGGGCGATCTCTGGGGCCAACGTCCTGACTTTC; cdr3_aa: CASSRSGAISGANVLTF; d_call: NA; j_call: TRBJ2-6; clone_size: NA; v_call: TRBV27
cdr3_nt: TGTGCCAGCAGCCAAGACGCAGGTGATAGCGGGAGGCCTTACTACGAGCAGTACTTC; cdr3_aa: CASSQDAGDSGRPYYEQYF; d_call: TRBD2; j_call: TRBJ2-7; clone_size: NA; v_call: TRBV3-1/TRBV3-2
cdr3_nt: TGTGCCAGCAGCCCCGATGGGACTAGCGGCTCCTACGAGCAGTACTTC; cdr3_aa: CASSPDGTSGSYEQYF; d_call: TRBD2; j_call: TRBJ2-7; clone_size: NA; v_call: TRBV27
cdr3_nt: TGTGCCAGCAGCCCGCTTAGCGGGGGAAACACCGGGGAGCTGTTTTTT; cdr3_aa: CASSPLSGGNTGELFF; d_call: TRBD2; j_call: TRBJ2-2; clone_size: NA; v_call: TRBV9
cdr3_nt: TGTGCCAGCAGCTTAGGGGGACAGGGGGAATATGGCTACACCTTC; cdr3_aa: CASSLGGQGEYGYTF; d_call: TRBD1; j_call: TRBJ1-2; clone_size: NA; v_call: TRBV7-2
cdr3_nt: TGTGCCATCAGCGAAACCAGGGTAGGGGGTGGCTACACCTTC; cdr3_aa: CAISETRVGGGYTF; d_call: NA; j_call: TRBJ1-2; clone_size: once; v_call: TRBV10-3
cdr3_nt: TGTGCCAGTAGCACCGAACAGCGGGCTAATGAAAAACTGTTTTTT; cdr3_aa: CASSTEQRANEKLFF; d_call: NA; j_call: TRBJ1-4; clone_size: few; v_call: TRBV19
cdr3_nt: TGTGCCAGCTCACCCCGGGAAGCGAACACCGGGGAGCTGTTTTTT; cdr3_aa: CASSPREANTGELFF; d_call: NA; j_call: TRBJ2-2; clone_size: NA; v_call: TRBV18
cdr3_nt: TGCGCCAGCAGCCAAGGGGGAGGCTATGGAAACACCATATATTTT; cdr3_aa: CASSQGGGYGNTIYF; d_call: NA; j_call: TRBJ1-3; clone_size: NA; v_call: TRBV4-3
cdr3_nt: TGTGCCAGCGGACGGGACAGAGCCTACCTAGACGGCTACACCTTC; cdr3_aa: CASGRDRAYLDGYTF; d_call: TRBD1; j_call: TRBJ1-2; clone_size: NA; v_call: TRBV6-5
cdr3_nt: TGTGCCAGCAGGTTACAGGGTACCTTCACCTTC; cdr3_aa: CASRLQGTFTF; d_call: NA; j_call: TRBJ1-2; clone_size: NA; v_call: TRBV12-3/TRBV12-4
cdr3_nt: TGTGCCAGCAGGCGACAGGGGGCGAATGAGCAGTTCTTC; cdr3_aa: CASRRQGANEQFF; d_call: TRBD1; j_call: TRBJ2-1; clone_size: NA; v_call: TRBV5-6
cdr3_nt: TGTGCCATCAGTGATAGCGGGAGGGGGCAAGAGACCCAGTACTTC; cdr3_aa: CAISDSGRGQETQYF; d_call: TRBD2; j_call: TRBJ2-5; clone_size: NA; v_call: TRBV10-3
cdr3_nt: TGCGCCAGCGCCGATCAACATAAGTATGGCTACACCTTC; cdr3_aa: CASADQHKYGYTF; d_call: NA; j_call: TRBJ1-2; clone_size: NA; v_call: TRBV5-1
cdr3_nt: TGTGCCAGCAGGACAGGGGACAACACTGAAGCTTTCTTT; cdr3_aa: CASRTGDNTEAFF; d_call: TRBD1; j_call: TRBJ1-1; clone_size: NA; v_call: TRBV6-5
cdr3_nt: TGCGCCAGCAGCCCGGGAGCGGGGGGCACTGAAGCTTTCTTT; cdr3_aa: CASSPGAGGTEAFF; d_call: NA; j_call: TRBJ1-1; clone_size: NA; v_call: TRBV5-1
cdr3_nt: TGTGCCAGCAGAAAAGCCGGGACAGGGGGAACAGATACGCAGTATTTT; cdr3_aa: CASRKAGTGGTDTQYF; d_call: TRBD1; j_call: TRBJ2-3; clone_size: NA; v_call: TRBV27
cdr3_nt: TGTGCCAGCTCTTCGACAGATAACACTGAAGCTTTCTTT; cdr3_aa: CASSSTDNTEAFF; d_call: NA; j_call: TRBJ1-1; clone_size: few; v_call: TRBV18
cdr3_nt: TGCGCCAGCAGCTTGGAAGGGGGAAAGGATGAAAAACTGTTTTTT; cdr3_aa: CASSLEGGKDEKLFF; d_call: NA; j_call: TRBJ1-4; clone_size: NA; v_call: TRBV5-1
cdr3_nt: TGTGCCAGCAGCTTTAGACTTTCTCCCTACGAGCAGTACTTC; cdr3_aa: CASSFRLSPYEQYF; d_call: NA; j_call: TRBJ2-7; clone_size: NA; v_call: TRBV7-2
cdr3_nt: TGTGCCAGCAGTTTCAGTTCCTACGAGCAGTACTTC; cdr3_aa: CASSFSSYEQYF; d_call: NA; j_call: TRBJ2-7; clone_size: NA; v_call: TRBV28
cdr3_nt: TGTGCCAGCTCACCACTTCAGGGCGATTCACCCCTCCACTTT; cdr3_aa: CASSPLQGDSPLHF; d_call: NA; j_call: TRBJ1-6; clone_size: NA; v_call: TRBV18
cdr3_nt: TGTGCCAGTAGTATAGATAAGAGAGGTACGCAGTATTTT; cdr3_aa: CASSIDKRGTQYF; d_call: NA; j_call: TRBJ2-3; clone_size: NA; v_call: TRBV19
cdr3_nt: TGTGCCAGCAGCTTGCGGATCTACCTGGGAGGAGGGGGGGAGCTGTTTTTT; cdr3_aa: CASSLRIYLGGGGELFF; d_call: NA; j_call: TRBJ2-2; clone_size: NA; v_call: TRBV5-4
cdr3_nt: TGTGCCAGCAGCGTAAACTCTGGGGGGGAGACCCAGTACTTC; cdr3_aa: CASSVNSGGETQYF; d_call: NA; j_call: TRBJ2-5; clone_size: NA; v_call: TRBV9
cdr3_nt: TGTGCCAGCAGCCCGCGGACAGGGGGCATCACCGGGGAGCTGTTTTTT; cdr3_aa: CASSPRTGGITGELFF; d_call: TRBD1; j_call: TRBJ2-2; clone_size: NA; v_call: TRBV3-1/TRBV3-2
cdr3_nt: TGTGCCAGCAGTGAAGGTAGCGGGAGGTTAGTTGATGAGCAGTTCTTC; cdr3_aa: CASSEGSGRLVDEQFF; d_call: TRBD2; j_call: TRBJ2-1; clone_size: NA; v_call: TRBV2
cdr3_nt: TGTGCCAGCAGCTTCAGGACAGGGGCGGGTGGCTACACCTTC; cdr3_aa: CASSFRTGAGGYTF; d_call: TRBD1; j_call: TRBJ1-2; clone_size: NA; v_call: TRBV5-8
cdr3_nt: TGTGCCAGCAGCTTCATATGGGGGCCACAAGAGACCCAGTACTTC; cdr3_aa: CASSFIWGPQETQYF; d_call: NA; j_call: TRBJ2-5; clone_size: NA; v_call: TRBV7-2
cdr3_nt: TGCAGCGTTGAAGTCGGAGGTGGCTACACCTTC; cdr3_aa: CSVEVGGGYTF; d_call: NA; j_call: TRBJ1-2; clone_size: NA; v_call: TRBV29-1
cdr3_nt: TGTGCCTGGAGTGAGGGACAGGGAACAGATACGCAGTATTTT; cdr3_aa: CAWSEGQGTDTQYF; d_call: TRBD1; j_call: TRBJ2-3; clone_size: once; v_call: TRBV30
cdr3_nt: TGTGCCAGCAGTCTGGACAGGGCCAGAGGCTACACCTTC; cdr3_aa: CASSLDRARGYTF; d_call: TRBD1; j_call: TRBJ1-2; clone_size: NA; v_call: TRBV6-2/TRBV6-3
cdr3_nt: TGTGCCAGCAGTTCGCAGGGGAACGTCTACAATGAGCAGTTCTTC; cdr3_aa: CASSSQGNVYNEQFF; d_call: NA; j_call: TRBJ2-1; clone_size: NA; v_call: TRBV6-5
cdr3_nt: TGTGCCATCCAGGGCGGAATAGGGACTGAAGCTTTCTTT; cdr3_aa: CAIQGGIGTEAFF; d_call: NA; j_call: TRBJ1-1; clone_size: NA; v_call: TRBV24-1